This T cell receptor beta chain derives from a study of metastatic and nonmetastatic thyroid tumors (dated by TCRdb to about 2020). About the study as a whole: Repertoires were compared across peripheral blood and tumor or nodule tissue samples from malignant and benign thyroid patients.

Of note for this clone: It lacks a known antigen. No base quality information exists; no much larger clone differs at one position.

To prepare the library, PCR was applied. Data came from an Illumina HiSeq 4000. The TCR beta-chain CDR3 region of each patient was profiled by high-throughput sequencing. Per the original workflow: A classifier to discriminate distant-metastatic papillary thyroid cancer patients was built from CDR3 differences across clinicopathological groups. Repertoire diversity was assessed with the Shannon index, and tumor-blood repertoire similarity with the Morisita-Horn index. TCRdb's own reprocessing of the public reads used fastp at Q25 and MiXCR and kept productive beta chains. The V and J calls, along with clone size, are taken from TCRdb and not from the paper's own processing. This sample lists tens of thousands of clones; under 30% were detected once. Around 3% of the sample lies in the top ten. V trim: 0 bases; J trim: 4 bases; unmatched bases: 6. The CDR3 contains 17 residues, cysteine and phenylalanine counted. Only CDR3 DNA remains: 51 bases, in frame from the first base. The CDR1 and CDR2 encoded by the germline V gene are LGHNA and YSLEER.

None of the patients had been given any treatment before thyroid surgery. Patient clinical samples collected from about 2012 to 2018 were retrospectively analysed using T-cell receptor beta sequencing. Points the paper makes about the study in general: TCR beta diversity was reported as significantly higher in malignant tumors than in benign nodules, in both blood and tumor samples.

Sequenced material: blood. The clonotype comes from a male donor with papillary thyroid cancer or a benign thyroid nodule (not recorded which). Some clones in this sample may be carry-over from other donors' samples. The rearranged chain carries TRBV4-3 and TRBJ1-4; 9 bases in the junction line up with TRBD1. CDR3 reads: CASSQDPTGGGNEKLFF. The DNA is as follows: TGCGCCAGCAGCCAAGACCCGACAGGGGGAGGTAATGAAAAACTGTTTTTT.